This T cell receptor beta chain emerged from a study of vaccination effects on CD4 cells after COVID-19. Study context: Post-vaccine sampling took place a median of 72 days after the second dose.

Within the ViraFEST assay, antigen-specific CD4+ T cells underwent expansion with viral peptide pools prior to sequencing. Following 10 days of culture, CD4+ T cells were isolated. Everyone in the study got two shots of either the BNT162b2 or mRNA-1273 vaccine. On days 3 and 7, fresh IL-2 medium replaced half the medium. Details on this clone: The antigen is unknown.

This CDR3 has 15 amino acids. V lost 0 bases, J lost 2 bases, and 6 bases lay in between. In germline, CDR1 is SGHNT, CDR2 YYREEE (reference sequence). Libraries were prepared by immunoSEQ multiplex PCR; TCRdb keeps only in-frame clonotypes and omits some of them. The sample consists of some 23,000 clones, roughly three quarters of them appearing once. V gene TRBV5-4 combines with J gene TRBJ2-6; maybe TRBD1 (6 bases). Here the sequenced sample was CD4+ T cells from PBMCs cultured with HCoV-229E spike peptides, taken after COVID-19 vaccination. This TCR was sampled from a human donor who received a COVID-19 vaccine. The CDR3 DNA is TGTGCCAGCAGCTTGGACAGGGCTGGGGCCAACGTCCTGACTTTC. Translated, it gives CASSLDRAGANVLTF. Using reference TRBV5-4 and TRBJ2-6 for the parts outside the CDR3, the full variable domain is ETGVTQSPTHLIKTRGQQVTLRCSSQSGHNTVSWYQQALGQGPQFIFQYYREEENGRGNFPPRFSGLQFPNYSSELNVNALELDDSALYLCASSLDRAGANVLTFGAGSRLTVL.